The rows below give T cell receptor beta chains drawn from one sample of a study of blood T cell repertoires in COVID-19. Clones were read by immunoSEQ multiplex PCR, and TCRdb kept only the in-frame ones, dropping some. Found here are 140,000 or so clones, approximately 80% of them singletons; the top ten hold approximately 1.6%. Sequenced input: PBMCs or T cells enriched from blood (not recorded which). All receptors derive from a woman younger than 30 who had been exposed to COVID-19. CDR3s include the opening cysteine and the closing phenylalanine or tryptophan. A D gene is named only where the DNA matches it firmly. A row's size may be missing; if present it is once, few, many or a size class.

cdr3_nt cdr3_aa j_call clone_size cdr3_length d_call v_call
TGTGCCAGCAGCTCGCGACTAGCGGGAATGGAGACCCAGTACTTC CASSSRLAGMETQYF TRBJ2-5 once 15 TRBD2 TRBV5-5
TGTGCCAGCTCACCAAACCGGGACAGCTACTACGAGCAGTACTTC CASSPNRDSYYEQYF TRBJ2-7 NA 15 TRBD1 TRBV18
TGCAGTGCTAGTGGGGCGGGAGGGCACTCCTACGAGCAGTACTTC CSASGAGGHSYEQYF TRBJ2-7 many 15 TRBD2 TRBV20-1
TGTGCCAGCAGTGTACGACTAGCGGGAGGGCCCCCAAAGCAAAATGAGCAGTTCTTC CASSVRLAGGPPKQNEQFF TRBJ2-1 NA 19 TRBD2 TRBV6-1
TGTGCCAGCAGTTCGGGGACTAGCGGGAAATACGAGCAGTACTTC CASSSGTSGKYEQYF TRBJ2-7 NA 15 TRBD2 TRBV9
TGTGCCAGCAGCCAACGGGGAAGTAATGAAAAACTGTTTTTT CASSQRGSNEKLFF TRBJ1-4 NA 14 NA TRBV14
TGTGCCAGCAGCCGGCTAGAAGCAGATACGCAGTATTTT CASSRLEADTQYF TRBJ2-3 few 13 NA TRBV3-1/TRBV3-2
TGTGCCAGCAGTTCCCCGCAGGGTGTTGGGATGGGAGGGGGGCCCCAGCATTTT CASSSPQGVGMGGGPQHF TRBJ1-5 once 18 NA TRBV28
TGTGCCAGCAGTTTAAAGGGTTCCGGGACTAGACGACACGAGCAGTACTTC CASSLKGSGTRRHEQYF TRBJ2-7 NA 17 TRBD2 TRBV27
TGTGCCAGCAGCCGGACAGGGCTCCAAGAGACCCAGTACTTC CASSRTGLQETQYF TRBJ2-5 few 14 TRBD1 TRBV5-6
TGTGCCAGCAGCCAAGTCCACCCGACAGGGTTGGAGACCCAGTACTTC CASSQVHPTGLETQYF TRBJ2-5 NA 16 TRBD1 TRBV14
TGTGCCAGTCAGACTAGCGGGAGCAGTAACGAGCAGTACTTC CASQTSGSSNEQYF TRBJ2-7 once 14 TRBD2 TRBV2
TGCAGCCCCTGGGGACAGGGTTGTGGTAATGAGCAGTTCTTC CSPWGQGCGNEQFF TRBJ2-1 NA 14 TRBD1 TRBV29-1
TGTGCCAGCAGCTTAACGTATCAGGGAGAAGCTTTCTTT CASSLTYQGEAFF TRBJ1-1 few 13 NA TRBV7-3
TGTGCCTGGAGTTATCTTCAAGAGACCCAGTACTTC CAWSYLQETQYF TRBJ2-5 NA 12 NA TRBV30
TGTGCCAGTAGTATAGTCTTCGGACAGTACTACAATGAGCAGTTCTTC CASSIVFGQYYNEQFF TRBJ2-1 NA 16 NA TRBV19
TGTGCCAGCAGCTTAAGGAGGGATCAGCCCCAGCATTTT CASSLRRDQPQHF TRBJ1-5 few 13 NA TRBV7-9
TGTGCCAGCACCGGGGGAGCAAAACTGTTTTTT CASTGGAKLFF TRBJ1-4 NA 11 NA TRBV6-6
TGTGCCAGCAGCCCTAGTCGCCCTTGGAATTCACCCCTCCACTTT CASSPSRPWNSPLHF TRBJ1-6 few 15 NA TRBV25-1
TGTGCCAGCAGCGCCGGGAGGTACAGGGGGTTATCTGGGGCCAACGTCCTGACTTTC CASSAGRYRGLSGANVLTF TRBJ2-6 NA 19 NA TRBV9
TGTGCCAGCAGGAGATCAGCGGGAGGGGCGCGAGATACGCAGTATTTT CASRRSAGGARDTQYF TRBJ2-3 NA 16 TRBD2 TRBV7-8
TGCAGCGCAGGACCTGGGGCAGGGGGGATCAGTAGCGACTACACCTTC CSAGPGAGGISSDYTF TRBJ1-2 NA 16 TRBD1 TRBV29-1
TGTGCCAGCAGCCCCCGACCAGGACAGGGGGCCTACGAGCAGTACTTC CASSPRPGQGAYEQYF TRBJ2-7 few 16 TRBD1 TRBV7-6
TGTGCCAGCTCACCCCGCGACGGGGGATACTCTGGAAACACCATATATTTT CASSPRDGGYSGNTIYF TRBJ1-3 NA 17 NA TRBV18
TGTGCCAGCAGTTTTGACAGACGCACCGGGGAGCTGTTTTTT CASSFDRRTGELFF TRBJ2-2 NA 14 NA TRBV6-5
TGTGCCAGCTCACCACTTGGGACTGGTCGCGCAGATACGCAGTATTTT CASSPLGTGRADTQYF TRBJ2-3 NA 16 NA TRBV18
TGTGCCAGTTCAGGGGTCACAACTAATGAAAAACTGTTTTTT CASSGVTTNEKLFF TRBJ1-4 NA 14 NA TRBV7-9
TGCGCCAGCAGCCAAGATCACGCCCTAACCGTCTCTGGGGCCAACGTCCTGACTTTC CASSQDHALTVSGANVLTF TRBJ2-6 NA 19 NA TRBV4-1
TGTGCCATCGGAACTAGCGGGAGGAAGGGAGAGACCCAGTACTTC CAIGTSGRKGETQYF TRBJ2-5 NA 15 TRBD2 TRBV10-3
TGTGCCAGTAGTATAGGGGCAACGAGCTCCTATAATTCACCCCTCCACTTT CASSIGATSSYNSPLHF TRBJ1-6 once 17 NA TRBV19
TGTGCCAGCAGTTATGGAGGAAGAACCTACGAGCAGTACTTC CASSYGGRTYEQYF TRBJ2-7 NA 14 NA TRBV6-6
TGTGCCAGCAGTCTTAAGCGGGGGCCACTAAGAGCTAACTATGGCTACACCTTC CASSLKRGPLRANYGYTF TRBJ1-2 few 18 NA TRBV6-4
TGTGCCAGTAGTGCGGGTTCCGGGGGGTCCTACGAGCAGTACTTC CASSAGSGGSYEQYF TRBJ2-7 NA 15 TRBD2 TRBV19
TGTGCCAGCAGTATGGGACTAGCGGGAGGGAGGGGCAATGAGCAGTTCTTC CASSMGLAGGRGNEQFF TRBJ2-1 NA 17 TRBD2 TRBV27